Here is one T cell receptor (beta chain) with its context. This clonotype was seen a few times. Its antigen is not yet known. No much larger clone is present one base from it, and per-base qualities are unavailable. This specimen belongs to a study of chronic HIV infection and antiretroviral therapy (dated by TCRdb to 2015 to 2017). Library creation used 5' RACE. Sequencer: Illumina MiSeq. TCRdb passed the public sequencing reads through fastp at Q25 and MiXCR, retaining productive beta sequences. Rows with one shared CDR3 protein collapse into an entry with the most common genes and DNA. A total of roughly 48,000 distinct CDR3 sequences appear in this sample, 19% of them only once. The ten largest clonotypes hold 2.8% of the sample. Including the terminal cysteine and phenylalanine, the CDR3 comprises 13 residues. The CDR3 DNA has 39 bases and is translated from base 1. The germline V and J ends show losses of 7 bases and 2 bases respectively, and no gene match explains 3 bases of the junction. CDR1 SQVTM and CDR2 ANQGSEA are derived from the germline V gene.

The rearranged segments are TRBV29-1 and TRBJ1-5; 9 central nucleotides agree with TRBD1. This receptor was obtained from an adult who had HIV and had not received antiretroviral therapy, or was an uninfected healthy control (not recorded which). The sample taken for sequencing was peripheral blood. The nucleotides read TGCAGCGGGGGACAGGGCGGCAATCAGCCCCAGCATTTT. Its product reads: CSGGQGGNQPQHF.